This TCR beta chain was profiled in a study of blood T cell repertoires in COVID-19 (TCRdb year 2020). Study-wide context: The collaborator samples originated in the United States, Italy and Spain and spanned the acute and convalescent phases of COVID-19. The material from the prospective study consisted of cDNA or gDNA derived from T cells, B-cell-depleted T cells, or PBMCs. Subjects who had been exposed to COVID-19, were actively infected with it, or had recovered from it provided the deeply sampled blood TCRbeta repertoires that made up the dataset. A freely available public database, intended as a resource for researchers studying the immune response to SARS-CoV-2, is where the repertoires were released. Samples came from the ongoing ImmuneRACE study (first 160 participants) plus 1,254 subjects from 6 global collaborators. The sample metadata nearly always contained a de-identified subject ID, COVID-19 status, age in years and sex. Where available, HLA class I and class II types were taken from metadata supplied by the sample provider and were not determined by assay-based typing.

At one collaborating source in Seattle, patients were enrolled during active infection and were followed longitudinally through the course of disease. Each collaborating institution followed its own protocols to collect whole blood in K2EDTA tubes. For TCRbeta analysis, collaborator samples were shipped as frozen whole blood, as isolated PBMCs, or as DNA extracted from either sample type. V is shortened by 2 bases, J by 4 bases, and the region joining them spans 3 bases. The CDR3 measures 13 amino acids from cysteine to phenylalanine. Just the 39-base CDR3 DNA is kept, in frame starting at base 1. Sequences MNHEY (CDR1) and SMNVEV (CDR2) are obtained from the germline V gene (reference sequence). Study-level results and caveats: The quantity of clinical and demographic metadata differed by source and by participant and was supplied without curation.

Concerning this clone: It lacks a known antigen. It has no much larger one-base neighbor in the sample; base qualities were not kept.

TCRbeta CDR3 regions were amplified from genomic DNA using the immunoSEQ Assay, a bias-controlled multiplex PCR. In the original analysis: Nucleated cell counts per sample were estimated from amplification of reference gene primers within the assay. To quantify the absolute abundance of each unique TCRbeta CDR3 rearrangement, sequence reads were collapsed and filtered. For each sample, productive Simpson clonality was calculated as the square root of Simpson's diversity index across productive rearrangements. This is the immuneACCESS table as TCRdb keeps it, with only in-frame sequences that have V and J called. A part of the clones is gone; compared with another copy, unresolved V genes explain less than half, and the rest is unexplained. The V and J calls and clone size come from that table; D and trimming were worked out from the DNA. This sample holds 200,000 to 250,000 clones; under 90% were observed only once. About 7.8% of the sample goes to the ten largest clones.

The chain is assembled from TRBV27 and TRBJ1-6, with the D gene not confidently named. This receptor was obtained from a woman of 80 years or more with COVID-19, enrolled during active disease. The sequenced sample consisted of peripheral blood. The DNA sequence is as follows: TGTGCCAGCAGTTTACAGTATAATTCACCCCTCCACTTT. Its protein is CASSLQYNSPLHF.